This T cell receptor (beta chain) derives from a study of cytomegalovirus exposure and HLA in healthy donors. Study conclusions and caveats: Altogether, 164 TCR beta chains were recorded as cytomegalovirus-associated. The presence/absence work took it that sequencing depth was about the same across donors. Researchers reported in a later analysis that common viral pathogens appeared linked to several top clusters. DRB1 had the most TCR associations and HLA-C the fewest, a later analysis found, with rates varying by HLA locus.

PCR involved 60 Vbeta and 13 Jbeta primers. Repertoires were generated with immunoSEQ multiplex PCR, while TCRdb's copy carries only in-frame clones and drops some. The sample lists under 200,000 clones, roughly four fifths occurring once. As concerns this clone: Its antigen is unknown.

CDR1 MNHEY and CDR2 SMNVEV come from the germline V gene (reference sequence). Trimming removed 2 bases from V and 2 bases from J; junction bases left unmatched: 4. CDR3 length: 15 residues. V gene TRBV27 combines with J gene TRBJ2-3; 7 nucleotides match TRBD1. Sequenced material: PBMCs. This clonotype was sampled from a woman younger than 35 in good health and CMV-seronegative. The CDR3 region is CASSLTGAHTDTQYF. CDR3 DNA: TGTGCCAGCAGTTTAACAGGGGCCCACACAGATACGCAGTATTTT.